The rows below give T cell receptor beta chains drawn from one sample of a study of neoadjuvant anti-PD-1 for oral cavity cancer. Assay used: immunoSEQ multiplex PCR; TCRdb lists only in-frame clones, some missing. The sample carries some 1,400 clones, 59% recorded once. Material: tumor tissue, obtained after nivolumab (anti-PD-1) treatment. The receptors shown here come from a person aged 35-79 years with oral cavity squamous cell carcinoma. The CDR3 runs from the conserved cysteine through the conserved F or W. The D gene is left open where the match is weak. Not every row has a clone size; where given, it reads once, few, many or a size class.

J	V	size	D	DNA	CDR3
TRBJ2-1	TRBV6-5	few	NA	TGTGCCAGCAGCTATCAGGGACTCCCAAGGAATGAGCAGTTCTTC	CASSYQGLPRNEQFF
TRBJ2-3	TRBV28	few	NA	TGTGCCAGCAGTTTAGAGGGTTTAGATACGCAGTATTTT	CASSLEGLDTQYF
TRBJ2-3	TRBV9	NA	NA	TGTGCCAGCAGCGTAGGCCGGCAGGGAAATTTGATGGCAGATACGCAGTATTTT	CASSVGRQGNLMADTQYF
TRBJ2-2	TRBV7-2	NA	NA	TGTGCCAGCAGCCTAAGGGTCGGGGAGCTGTTTTTT	CASSLRVGELFF
TRBJ2-5	TRBV29-1	NA	TRBD2	TGCGCCGGCGGGAGGGGCGGGTCGGGGGAGACCCAGTACTTC	CAGGRGGSGETQYF
TRBJ2-7	TRBV7-8	few	TRBD1	TGTGCCAGCAGCACGAGCGGGGACAGGGGGCTTGGGGAGCAGTACTTC	CASSTSGDRGLGEQYF
TRBJ2-7	TRBV27	NA	TRBD1	TGTGCCAGCAGTTTGAGGGCCAGGGGGCAAGAGCAGTACTTC	CASSLRARGQEQYF
TRBJ2-2	TRBV25-1	NA	TRBD2	TGTGCCAGCAGTGACTCGGGCCCCTCGGGAGGCGGGGAGCTGTTTTTT	CASSDSGPSGGGELFF
TRBJ2-5	TRBV14	NA	NA	TGTGCCAGCAGCCTTGGGACCCTACCGAGAGAGACCCAGTACTTC	CASSLGTLPRETQYF
TRBJ2-3	TRBV10-3	few	TRBD2	TGTGCCATCAGGGGACTAGCGGGAGTGGCAGATACGCAGTATTTT	CAIRGLAGVADTQYF
TRBJ2-1	TRBV10-2	NA	NA	TGCGCCAGCCTCGGGGAGTCCCCTGAGCAGTTCTTC	CASLGESPEQFF
TRBJ2-1	TRBV4-1	NA	TRBD2	TGCGCCAGCAGCCAACCCCGGGAGGTTCTCTACAATGAGCAGTTCTTC	CASSQPREVLYNEQFF
TRBJ2-6	TRBV5-6	NA	NA	TGTGCCAGCAGCTTGGGCTGGCAAACTGGGGCCAACGTCCTGACTTTC	CASSLGWQTGANVLTF
TRBJ2-7	TRBV5-1	NA	NA	TGCGCCAGCAGCCCAGGGGCCCGGAATGACGAGCAGTACTTC	CASSPGARNDEQYF
TRBJ2-3	TRBV14	few	NA	TGTGCCAGCAGCCAAGATCAGGGATTCGCCACAGATACGCAGTATTTT	CASSQDQGFATDTQYF
TRBJ2-7	TRBV30	NA	TRBD2	TGTGCCTGGAGTACTAGCGGGAGGGCCTACGAGCAGTACTTC	CAWSTSGRAYEQYF
TRBJ2-3	TRBV27	NA	NA	TGTGCCAGCAGTCTAGGACGGAGCTCGAGGTCAGATACGCAGTATTTT	CASSLGRSSRSDTQYF
TRBJ2-7	TRBV23-1	few	TRBD1	TGCGCCAGATATAGACAGGGGGCCTACGAGCAGTACTTC	CARYRQGAYEQYF
TRBJ2-6	TRBV7-9	NA	TRBD2	TGCGCCAGCAGCCAAACAGCGGGAGGAGGGGCCAACGTCCTGACTTTC	CASSQTAGGGANVLTF
TRBJ1-2	TRBV28	few	TRBD1	TGTGCCAGCAGTTTACAGGGGGCGCCGTATGGCTACACCTTC	CASSLQGAPYGYTF
TRBJ2-5	TRBV5-6	NA	NA	TGTGCCAGCAGCTTGTTCGGGGGCGGAACACAAGAGACCCAGTACTTC	CASSLFGGGTQETQYF
TRBJ1-2	TRBV6-5	few	TRBD1	TGTGCCAGCAGTCGGGACAGGGGCTATGGCTACACCTTC	CASSRDRGYGYTF
TRBJ2-3	TRBV4-2	few	NA	TGTGCCAGCAGCCAAGAGGCAGGCTCGACAGATACGCAGTATTTT	CASSQEAGSTDTQYF
TRBJ2-3	TRBV11-2	NA	NA	TGTGCCAGCAGCTTAGGGCAGGTAGGAGATACGCAGTATTTT	CASSLGQVGDTQYF
TRBJ2-5	TRBV29-1	NA	NA	TGCAGCGTTTTCAGGGGCGGGGGACCTTACCAAGAGACCCAGTACTTC	CSVFRGGGPYQETQYF
TRBJ2-3	TRBV4-2	NA	NA	TGTGCCAGCAGCCAAGATAGCGGCACAGATACGCAGTATTTT	CASSQDSGTDTQYF
TRBJ2-7	TRBV9	few	TRBD2	TGTGCCAGCAGCGTAGGTAGTACTAGCGCGGTGGAGCAGTACTTC	CASSVGSTSAVEQYF
TRBJ2-7	TRBV7-9	NA	TRBD2	TGTGCCAGCAGCCACCGGGACTATACTTACGAGCAGTACTTC	CASSHRDYTYEQYF
TRBJ1-1	TRBV11-2	NA	TRBD1	TGTGCCAGCAGCTCCGACCGGGACAGGGGGCCCCGGGGAGCTTTCTTT	CASSSDRDRGPRGAFF
TRBJ1-2	TRBV11-2	few	NA	TGTGCCAGCAGCTTAGTCGAAGGGAAGGACTACACCTTC	CASSLVEGKDYTF
TRBJ2-5	TRBV6-5	NA	NA	TGTGCCAGCAGTGACTTTACGGGGGAGACCCAGTACTTC	CASSDFTGETQYF
TRBJ2-1	TRBV5-4	once	TRBD2	TGTGCCAGCAGCCGTGGGACTAGCGGGAGGGCCTACAATGAGCAGTTCTTC	CASSRGTSGRAYNEQFF
TRBJ2-3	TRBV10-3	NA	TRBD2	TGTGCCATCAGGGGACTAGCGGGAGTTCTGGGAGATACGCAGTATTTT	CAIRGLAGVLGDTQYF
TRBJ1-5	TRBV6-1	NA	NA	TGTGCCAGCAGTGAAGCCAAAAATCAGCCCCAGCATTTT	CASSEAKNQPQHF
TRBJ2-5	TRBV29-1	NA	TRBD2	TGCGCCGGCGGGAGGGTCGGGTCGGGGGAGACCCAGTACTTC	CAGGRVGSGETQYF
TRBJ1-4	TRBV11-2	few	NA	TGTGCCAGCAGCTCCGGGCCTTACCCCGGGGAAAAACTGTTTTTT	CASSSGPYPGEKLFF
TRBJ2-1	TRBV28	NA	TRBD2	TGTGCCAGCGGCGCGGGAGATAGAAATGAGCAGTTCTTC	CASGAGDRNEQFF
TRBJ1-2	TRBV18	NA	NA	TGTGCCAGCTCACCTAACAGGGATGGCTACACCTTC	CASSPNRDGYTF
TRBJ2-7	TRBV6-6	NA	TRBD2	TGTGCCAGCAGTCCTAGCGGGCCGTTTCACGAGCAGTACTTC	CASSPSGPFHEQYF
TRBJ2-7	TRBV5-4	NA	TRBD1	TGTGCCAGCAGCTCCAAGGGGACAGGAAGACTCTACGAGCAGTACTTC	CASSSKGTGRLYEQYF
TRBJ2-3	TRBV5-1	large	NA	TGCGCCAGCAGCTTCTCTAGCACAGATACGCAGTATTTT	CASSFSSTDTQYF
TRBJ2-5	TRBV5-1	once	TRBD2	TGCGCCAGCAGCTTGGGACTAGCAGAGACCCAGTACTTC	CASSLGLAETQYF
TRBJ2-3	TRBV6-9	NA	TRBD2	TGTGCCAGCAGGACTAGCGGGAGCACAGATACGCAGTATTTT	CASRTSGSTDTQYF
TRBJ2-5	TRBV29-1	NA	TRBD2	TGCGCCGGCGGGAGGGTCGGGGCGGGGGAGACCCAGTACTTC	CAGGRVGAGETQYF
TRBJ2-7	TRBV9	few	TRBD1	TGTGCCAGCAGCTCCGGACAGGGGGTGCCCTCCCCCCTCGAGCAGTACTTC	CASSSGQGVPSPLEQYF
TRBJ2-7	TRBV28	NA	NA	TGTGCCAGCATCCCCCCGGGACGGAGCTCCTACGAGCAGTACTTC	CASIPPGRSSYEQYF
TRBJ2-5	TRBV6-6	few	NA	TGTGCCAGCAGTTACCAGGGGTCCTTGGGGGAGACCCAGTACTTC	CASSYQGSLGETQYF